This is a list of T cell receptor beta chains from one sample in a study of cytomegalovirus exposure and HLA in healthy donors. Measured with immunoSEQ multiplex PCR; TCRdb has only the in-frame clones, and not every one. The repertoire holds 90,000 to 120,000 clones, with around three quarters as singletons. What was sequenced was PBMCs. All receptors come from a female donor in good health and CMV-seropositive. Both conserved end residues are trimmed from each CDR3.

V gene: TRBV2
J gene: TRBJ1-5
CDR3 protein: ASSREYSNQPQH

V gene: TRBV9
J gene: TRBJ1-4
CDR3 protein: ASSLQGADEKLF

V gene: TRBV5-4
J gene: TRBJ2-7
CDR3 protein: ASSLGVGLSYEQY

V gene: TRBV7-9
J gene: TRBJ1-5
CDR3 protein: ASSPQGANQPQH

V gene: TRBV6-1
J gene: TRBJ2-7
CDR3 protein: ASSAPGQGNYEQY

V gene: TRBV9
J gene: TRBJ1-1
CDR3 protein: ASTLLPEQGSSEAF

V gene: TRBV4-2
J gene: TRBJ2-1
CDR3 protein: ASSQDGQAGDEQF

V gene: TRBV6-5
J gene: TRBJ2-1
CDR3 protein: ASRPRTSSYNEQF

V gene: TRBV5-1
J gene: TRBJ2-5
CDR3 protein: ASSPEGLAGGPQY

V gene: TRBV19
J gene: TRBJ2-7
CDR3 protein: ASSMIQDEQY

V gene: TRBV6-4
J gene: TRBJ2-7
CDR3 protein: ASSGIIIWTRGGVSYEQY

V gene: TRBV6-1
J gene: TRBJ2-5
CDR3 protein: ASSPRPHPGETQY

V gene: TRBV5-1
J gene: TRBJ2-1
CDR3 protein: ASRPAGGHNEQF

V gene: TRBV7-9
J gene: TRBJ1-2
CDR3 protein: ASSPRTVDYGYT

V gene: TRBV14
J gene: TRBJ2-1
CDR3 protein: ASSRQGLRNEQF

V gene: TRBV27
J gene: TRBJ1-1
CDR3 protein: ASSLGRVRGEAF

V gene: TRBV2
J gene: TRBJ1-2
CDR3 protein: ASSITGGNGYT

V gene: TRBV28
J gene: TRBJ1-2
CDR3 protein: ASTGGIYGYT

V gene: TRBV6-1
J gene: TRBJ2-6
CDR3 protein: ASKRSAGANVLT

V gene: TRBV27
J gene: TRBJ1-4
CDR3 protein: ASRIERGAGGEKLF

V gene: TRBV7-9
J gene: TRBJ2-5
CDR3 protein: ASSGGGPGETQY

V gene: TRBV12-5
J gene: TRBJ2-2
CDR3 protein: ASGLYPGNTGELF

V gene: TRBV27
J gene: TRBJ2-1
CDR3 protein: ASSLGQAYNEQF

V gene: TRBV5-1
J gene: TRBJ1-1
CDR3 protein: ASQMNTEAF

V gene: TRBV28
J gene: TRBJ2-7
CDR3 protein: ASSGGANSYEQY

V gene: TRBV5-1
J gene: TRBJ1-2
CDR3 protein: ASSLGTGKNGYT

V gene: TRBV28
J gene: TRBJ1-1
CDR3 protein: ASRRRSPQNEAF

V gene: TRBV19
J gene: TRBJ2-2
CDR3 protein: ASSTRGGGGELF

V gene: TRBV7-9
J gene: TRBJ2-7
CDR3 protein: ASSTSGRARSEQY

V gene: TRBV6-1
J gene: TRBJ1-4
CDR3 protein: ASSEAGAAEKLF

V gene: TRBV2
J gene: TRBJ1-2
CDR3 protein: ASSVGTGANYGYT

V gene: TRBV11-3
J gene: TRBJ2-7
CDR3 protein: ASSQRTGYEQY

V gene: TRBV5-1
J gene: TRBJ1-3
CDR3 protein: ASSSQGASSGNTIY

V gene: TRBV6-5
J gene: TRBJ2-1
CDR3 protein: ASSATRRGAEF

V gene: TRBV5-1
J gene: TRBJ1-2
CDR3 protein: ASSLDRGLDGYT

V gene: TRBV7-2
J gene: TRBJ1-6
CDR3 protein: ASSLYRTGSSYNSPLH

V gene: TRBV5-1
J gene: TRBJ2-7
CDR3 protein: ASRSGTASSYEQY

V gene: TRBV27
J gene: TRBJ1-4
CDR3 protein: ASTMNTGRGTTNEKLF

V gene: TRBV2
J gene: TRBJ2-2
CDR3 protein: ASSARQGASGELF